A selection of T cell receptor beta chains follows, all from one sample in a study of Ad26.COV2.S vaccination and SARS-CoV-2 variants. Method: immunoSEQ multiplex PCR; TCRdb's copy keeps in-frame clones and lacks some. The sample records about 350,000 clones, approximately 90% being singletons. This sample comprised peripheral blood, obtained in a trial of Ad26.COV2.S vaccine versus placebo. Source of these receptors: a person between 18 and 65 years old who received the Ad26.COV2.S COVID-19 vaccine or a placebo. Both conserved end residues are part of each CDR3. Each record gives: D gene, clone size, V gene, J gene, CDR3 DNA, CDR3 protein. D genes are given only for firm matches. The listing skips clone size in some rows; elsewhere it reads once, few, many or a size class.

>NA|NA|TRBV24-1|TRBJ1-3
TGTGCCACCAGGGACCGTAGAAACACCATATATTTT
CATRDRRNTIYF
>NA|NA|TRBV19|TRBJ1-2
TGTGCCAGTAGTATTGACAGAGGCTATGGCTACACCTTC
CASSIDRGYGYTF
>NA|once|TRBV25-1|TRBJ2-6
TGTGCCAGCAGGGATGCTGACGTCCTGACTTTC
CASRDADVLTF
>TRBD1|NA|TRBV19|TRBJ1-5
TGTGCCAGTAGTATCCTGGACAGGGCCGACAATCAGCCCCAGCATTTT
CASSILDRADNQPQHF
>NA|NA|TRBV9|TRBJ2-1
TGTGCCAGCAGCGTAGCGTCGTTATCCTACAATGAGCAGTTCTTC
CASSVASLSYNEQFF
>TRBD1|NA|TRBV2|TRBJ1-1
TGTGCCAGCAGTCGGGAGATGGGACAGGGGGCTTTCTTT
CASSREMGQGAFF
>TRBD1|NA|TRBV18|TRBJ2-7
TGTGCCAGCTCACCTGGGACAGGTTCCTACGAGCAGTACTTC
CASSPGTGSYEQYF
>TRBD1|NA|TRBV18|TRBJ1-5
TGTGCCAGCTCACCATCGCGACAGGGGGGCAATCAGCCCCAGCATTTT
CASSPSRQGGNQPQHF
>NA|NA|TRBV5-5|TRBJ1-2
TGTGCCAGCAGCTTGGCCCCCCGGGGGGACTATGGCTACACCTTC
CASSLAPRGDYGYTF
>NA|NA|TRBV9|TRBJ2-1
TGTGCCAGCAGCGGCGGTGGGGGAGATCCCTACAATGAGCAGTTCTTC
CASSGGGGDPYNEQFF
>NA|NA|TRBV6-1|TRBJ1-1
TGTGCCAGCAGTGACGGTCGGGACACTGAAGCTTTCTTT
CASSDGRDTEAFF
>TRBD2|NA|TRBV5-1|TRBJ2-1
TGCGCCAGCAGTCTACGGGGGGGATCTTACAATGAGCAGTTCTTC
CASSLRGGSYNEQFF
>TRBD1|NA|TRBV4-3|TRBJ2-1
TGCGCCAGCAGCCAACTGTCAGGGGGTAATGAGCAGTTCTTC
CASSQLSGGNEQFF
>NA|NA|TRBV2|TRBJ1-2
TGTGCCAGCAGGGGTGGCTATGGCTACACCTTC
CASRGGYGYTF
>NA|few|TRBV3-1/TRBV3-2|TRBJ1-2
TGTGCCAGCAGCCAAGAAGGAGGCTACACCTTC
CASSQEGGYTF
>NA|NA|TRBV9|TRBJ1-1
TGTGCCAGCAGCGTAGACTCGGGACCGCTGAACACTGAAGCTTTCTTT
CASSVDSGPLNTEAFF
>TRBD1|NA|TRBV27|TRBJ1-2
TGTGCCAGCAGTTTCCTGAGACAGGGGTCGGGCTACACCTTC
CASSFLRQGSGYTF
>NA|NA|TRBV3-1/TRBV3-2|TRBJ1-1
TGTGCCAGCAGCCAAGCTGATTGGGGCGCTGAAGCTTTCTTT
CASSQADWGAEAFF
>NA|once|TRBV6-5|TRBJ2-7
TGTGCCAGCAGTTATACAGCCTCGGGCGAGCAGTACTTC
CASSYTASGEQYF
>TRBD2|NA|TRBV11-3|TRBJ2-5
TGTGCCAGCAGCCTGGGCCCCGGGCGGGGGGAGACCCAGTACTTC
CASSLGPGRGETQYF
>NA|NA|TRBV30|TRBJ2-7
TGTGCCTGGAGTGTGGGTTCCTCGTCCTACGAGCAGTACTTC
CAWSVGSSSYEQYF
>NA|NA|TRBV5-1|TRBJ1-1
TGCGCCAGCAGCTTGAATAGGGGCACTGAAGCTTTCTTT
CASSLNRGTEAFF
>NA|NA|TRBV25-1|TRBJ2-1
TGTGCCAGCAGTGAATCCAGACGGAACAATGAGCAGTTCTTC
CASSESRRNNEQFF
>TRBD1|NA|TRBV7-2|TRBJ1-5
TGTGCCAGCAGCTTGAGCGGAGGGGGCGCCCAGCCCCAGCATTTT
CASSLSGGGAQPQHF
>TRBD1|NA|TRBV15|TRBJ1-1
TGTGCCACCAGCAGAAAATTAGGACAGGGAAACACTGAAGCTTTCTTT
CATSRKLGQGNTEAFF
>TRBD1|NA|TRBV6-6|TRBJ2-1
TGTGCCAGCACTAAACAGGGGGCGGGCTACAATGAGCAGTTCTTC
CASTKQGAGYNEQFF
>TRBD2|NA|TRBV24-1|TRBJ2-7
TGTGCCACCAGTGACACTCCGACTAGCGGGAGCTCCTACGAGCAGTACTTC
CATSDTPTSGSSYEQYF
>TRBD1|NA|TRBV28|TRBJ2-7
TGTGCCAGCAGTCCGGCCGGGACAGGGGGCGGCGAGCAGTACTTC
CASSPAGTGGGEQYF
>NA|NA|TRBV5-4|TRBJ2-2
TGTGCCAGCAGCTTCGATACCCTGAACACCGGGGAGCTGTTTTTT
CASSFDTLNTGELFF
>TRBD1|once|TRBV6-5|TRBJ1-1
TGTGCCAGCGACAGGGCAAACACTGAAGCTTTCTTT
CASDRANTEAFF
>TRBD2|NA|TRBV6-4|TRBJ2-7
TGTGCCAGCAACGGGACTAGCGGACCGAACACCTACGAGCAGTACTTC
CASNGTSGPNTYEQYF
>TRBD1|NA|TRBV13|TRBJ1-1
TGTGCCAGCAGCTTAGAAGGGACAGGCCGTACGAACACTGAAGCTTTCTTT
CASSLEGTGRTNTEAFF
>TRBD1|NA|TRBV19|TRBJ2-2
TGTGCCAGTAGTCTCGGGACAGGAAACACCGGGGAGCTGTTTTTT
CASSLGTGNTGELFF
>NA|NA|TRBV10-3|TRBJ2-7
TGTGCCATCAGTGAGTCGTGGGGAAACTACGAGCAGTACTTC
CAISESWGNYEQYF
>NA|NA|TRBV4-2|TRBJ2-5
TGTGCCAGCAGCACTCAGGGGGAGGCAGAGACCCAGTACTTC
CASSTQGEAETQYF
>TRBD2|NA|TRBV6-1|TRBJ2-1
TGTGCCAGCAGTGAAACCCGGACTAGCGGGAGAGGTTACAATGGGAATGAGCAGTTCTTC
CASSETRTSGRGYNGNEQFF
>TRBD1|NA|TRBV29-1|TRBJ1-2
TGCAGCGTCGGGATACAGGGGATACTTAACTATGGCTACACCTTC
CSVGIQGILNYGYTF
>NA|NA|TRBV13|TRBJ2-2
TGTGCCAGCAGCTCAGAGAACACCGGGGAGCTGTTTTTT
CASSSENTGELFF
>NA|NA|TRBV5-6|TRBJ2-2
TGTGCCAGCAGCTTATATTCCGGGGAGCTGTTTTTT
CASSLYSGELFF
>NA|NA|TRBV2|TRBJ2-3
TGTGCCAGCAGCGGGGTATCAAGGGGCACAGATACGCAGTATTTT
CASSGVSRGTDTQYF
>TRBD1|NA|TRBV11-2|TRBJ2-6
TGTGCCAGCAGCCCCTGGACAGGTTACTTCTCTGGGGCCAACGTCCTGACTTTC
CASSPWTGYFSGANVLTF
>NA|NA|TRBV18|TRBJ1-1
TGTGCCAGCTCACCAACCGACACTATGAACACTGAAGCTTTCTTT
CASSPTDTMNTEAFF
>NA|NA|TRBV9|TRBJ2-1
TGTGCCAGCAGCGTCGAGGTATTGGCCAATGAGCAGTTCTTC
CASSVEVLANEQFF
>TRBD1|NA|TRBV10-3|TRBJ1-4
TGTGCCATCAGAGCAGGGTCAGGGGGTGAAAAACTGTTTTTT
CAIRAGSGGEKLFF
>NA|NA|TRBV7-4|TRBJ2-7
TGTGCCAGCAGCTTCGACAGGTCCGGGGTAGGACCCCACGAGCAGTACTTC
CASSFDRSGVGPHEQYF
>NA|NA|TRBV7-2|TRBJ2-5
TGTGCCAGCAGCTGGGGGCGGGAAGAGACCCAGTACTTC
CASSWGREETQYF
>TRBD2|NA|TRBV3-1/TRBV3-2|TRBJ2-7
TGTGCCAGCACCAGGACTAGGGGCGCCTACGAGCAGTACTTC
CASTRTRGAYEQYF
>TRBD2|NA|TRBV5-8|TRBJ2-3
TGTGCCAGCAGCGTACGCGGCGGGGGGGCCGGGGCAGATACGCAGTATTTT
CASSVRGGGAGADTQYF
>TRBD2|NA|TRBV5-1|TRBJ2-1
TGCGCCAGCAGCTGGACGGGAGGCAGAGAGCAGTTCTTC
CASSWTGGREQFF
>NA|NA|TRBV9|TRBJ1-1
TGTGCCAGCAGCGTAGCTTCGGAGGCAGGTGAAGCTTTCTTT
CASSVASEAGEAFF
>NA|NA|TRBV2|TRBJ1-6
TGTGCCAGCGAAACGGGGGGAATCGCCTATAATTCACCCCTCCACTTT
CASETGGIAYNSPLHF
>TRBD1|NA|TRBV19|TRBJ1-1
TGTGCCAGTAGAAGAGGACAGGGTGGAACTGAAGCTTTCTTT
CASRRGQGGTEAFF